These 10 T cell receptor beta chains were all obtained from the same sample, sequenced in a study of T cells after yellow fever vaccination. One entry per CDR3 protein results from TCRdb running MiXCR on the 5' RACE reads. The sample lists hundreds of thousands of distinct CDR3 sequences, approximately 13% occurring once. The sample consisted of PBMCs, taken on the day of the yellow fever booster vaccination. The receptors originated from a man aged 30 to 45 who received the YFV17D yellow fever vaccine.

This clonotype was recorded at least ten times. The rearrangement uses TRBV4-1 and TRBJ2-1; possibly TRBD2 for D (5 bases). The V end was cut by 10 bases, the J end by 4 bases, with 17 bases between. Germline V gene data show CDR1 as MGHRA and CDR2 as YSYEKL. CDR3 size: 14 residues. CDR3 DNA: TGCGCCACAAGCGGTTCCGGACGGTACAATGAGCAGTTCTTC. Its translation is CATSGSGRYNEQFF.

This clonotype was seen a few times. The chain has TRBV6-5 and TRBJ2-4; D perhaps matches TRBD1 (5 bases). Germline CDR1 reads MNHEY; CDR2 reads SVGAGI. Between the trimmed V and J ends, which lost 9 bases and 13 bases, there was a span of 16 bases. The CDR3 consists of 11 residues. CDR3 sequence: CARDFRESQYF. Here the CDR3 DNA reads TGTGCCAGGGATTTCAGGGAATCCCAGTACTTC.

This clonotype was observed a few times. J is TRBJ2-2 and V is TRBV28; no clear D. Trimming shortened V by 8 bases and J by 3 bases, and 10 bases separated the two germline ends. The CDR3 runs to 13 residues. Germline V gene data show CDR1 as MDHEN and CDR2 as SYDVKM. CDR3 loop: CASSVTYTGELFF. The CDR3 DNA reads as TGTGCCAGCTCGGTCACCTACACCGGGGAGCTGTTTTTT.

The chain combines TRBV6-1 with TRBJ2-1; TRBD2 is a possible D gene (6 bases). The V gene's germline CDR1 is MNHNS and CDR2 SASEGT. Deletions cut 0 bases from V and 5 bases from J, with 8 bases between. The CDR3 extends over 14 amino acids. Here the CDR3 DNA reads TGTGCCAGCAGTGAAGCGCTAGCGAACAATGAGCAGTTCTTC. This codes for CASSEALANNEQFF.

The rearrangement links TRBV20-1 to TRBJ2-7; D unclear. CDR1 and CDR2 from the germline V gene are DFQATT and SNEGSKA (reference sequence). V was cut by 3 bases and J by 2 bases, with 11 bases left in between. The CDR3 consists of 13 residues. The CDR3 spells CSASYRTAYEQYF. The CDR3 DNA reads as TGCAGTGCTAGTTACAGAACGGCCTACGAGCAGTACTTC.

The genes are TRBV7-2 and TRBJ2-2; D ambiguous. CDR1 is SGHTA and CDR2 is FQGNSA in the germline V gene. There are 17 residues in the CDR3. V lost 5 bases and J 2 bases, leaving 18 bases between the germline ends. In DNA, the CDR3 is TGTGCCAGCAGCGACCCCATTAGATGGGCAAACACCGGGGAGCTGTTTTTT. Amino acid sequence: CASSDPIRWANTGELFF.

The chain links TRBV20-1 to TRBJ2-1, with D possibly TRBD1 on 6 matching bases. The CDR3 sequence is 14 residues long. CDR1 DFQATT and CDR2 SNEGSKA come from the germline V gene (reference sequence). V was trimmed by 5 bases and J by 7 bases, leaving 18 bases between them. The CDR3 spells CSADEQGRKNEQFF. The CDR3 DNA follows: TGCAGTGCTGACGAGCAGGGGCGGAAGAATGAGCAGTTCTTC.

This clonotype came up a few times. The chain combines TRBV6-1 with TRBJ2-5; perhaps D is TRBD1 or TRBD2 (5 bases each). The CDR3 is made up of 14 amino acids. CDR1 is MNHNS, CDR2 SASEGT, per germline. Trimming pared 2 bases from V and 7 bases from J, leaving 14 bases between. The CDR3 sequence: CASSEPGAAGTQYF. As DNA, the CDR3 is TGTGCCAGCAGTGAACCCGGGGCTGCGGGGACCCAGTACTTC.

The chain couples TRBV7-8 to TRBJ2-5; 8 bases map to TRBD1. The V segment lost 1 base and the J segment 4 bases; nucleotides outside the gene matches: 14. Germline assignment: CDR1 SGHVS and CDR2 FQNEAQ. The CDR3 has 18 amino acids. The CDR3, as DNA: TGTGCCAGCAGCTTAGGGAGAGTTTGGGGCAGGGGGCGAGAGACCCAGTACTTC. Translation: CASSLGRVWGRGRETQYF. The full variable domain, completed using reference TRBV7-8 and TRBJ2-5, is GAGVSQSPRYKVAKRGQDVALRCDPISGHVSLFWYQQALGQGPEFLTYFQNEAQLDKSGLPSDRFFAERPEGSVSTLKIQRTQQEDSAVYLCASSLGRVWGRGRETQYFGPGTRLLVL.

This clonotype showed up many times. This chain uses TRBV5-4 with TRBJ2-3; 7 positions match TRBD2. Germline V gene lookup returns CDR1 SGHNT and CDR2 YYREEE (reference sequence). This CDR3 has 15 amino acids. J was trimmed by 0 bases and V by 3 bases; bases with no gene match: 4. The CDR3 DNA reads as TGTGCCAGCAGCTCCGGGACTAAGAGCACAGATACGCAGTATTTT. This translates into CASSSGTKSTDTQYF.